These 21 T cell receptor beta chains originate from one sample sequenced in a study of cytomegalovirus exposure and HLA in healthy donors. PCR used 60 Vbeta primers and 13 Jbeta primers. Sequenced by immunoSEQ multiplex PCR; TCRdb stores in-frame clones only, minus some. The repertoire holds roughly 140,000 clones, with less than 85% as singletons. The sample comprised PBMCs. These receptors were taken from a man aged 50-59 years in good health and CMV-seropositive.

This clone showed up just once. This CDR3 is CASSRGLAPETQYF. Here the CDR3 DNA reads TGTGCCAGCAGTCGTGGACTAGCCCCGGAGACCCAGTACTTC. The chain carries TRBV7-2 and TRBJ2-5; 8 nucleotides match TRBD2. V shed 6 bases and J 5 bases; nucleotides not matched to a gene: 8. The length of the CDR3 is 14 residues. CDR1 and CDR2 from the germline V gene are SGHTA and FQGNSA.

The V call is TRBV28, the J call TRBJ2-7, with a weak D call TRBD1 (5 bases). V lost 6 bases and J 3 bases, leaving 12 bases between the germline ends. This CDR3 has 13 residues. CDR1 is MDHEN and CDR2 is SYDVKM in the germline V gene. The CDR3 spells CASRSQDGYEQYF. CDR3 DNA: TGTGCCAGCAGATCACAGGACGGCTACGAGCAGTACTTC.

The chain uses TRBV9 and TRBJ2-3, with TRBD2 identical over 14 bases. After removal of 2 bases from V and 3 bases from J, the junction contained 5 bases not matched to a gene. The CDR3 is made up of 17 amino acids. The germline gives CDR1 SGDLS, CDR2 YYNGEE. CDR3 region: CASSVGTSGRRTDTQYF. The CDR3 bases are TGTGCCAGCAGCGTGGGGACTAGCGGGAGACGAACAGATACGCAGTATTTT.

The rearrangement links TRBV27 to TRBJ1-2; D gene uncertain. Germline V lookup: CDR1 MNHEY, CDR2 SMNVEV (reference sequence). CDR3 length: 13 amino acids. V lost 6 bases to trimming and J lost 3 bases, with 11 bases between them. CDR3 amino acids: CASRPLHDYGYTF. CDR3 nucleotides: TGTGCCAGCAGGCCTTTACACGACTATGGCTACACCTTC.

For this clone: Other nucleotide sequences in the sample specify the same CDR3. The V and J genes are TRBV29-1 and TRBJ1-4; a possible D gene is TRBD1 (6 bases). The CDR3 runs to 11 residues. Looked up from germline, CDR1 is SQVTM and CDR2 is ANQGSEA. V gave up 6 bases and J gave up 8 bases, with 10 bases separating them. CDR3 in DNA: TGCAGCGTCGTACAGGGAGAAAAACTGTTTTTT. It specifies CSVVQGEKLFF. The full variable domain, completed using reference TRBV29-1 and TRBJ1-4, is SAVISQKPSRDICQRGTSLTIQCQVDSQVTMMFWYRQQPGQSLTLIATANQGSEATYESGFVIDKFPISRPNLTFSTLTVSNMSPEDSSIYLCSVVQGEKLFFGSGTQLSVL.

In its sample, this clone was seen once. The genes are TRBV5-4 and TRBJ2-7; 7 nucleotides match TRBD1. The CDR3 totals 14 residues. Germline CDR1 SGHNT, CDR2 YYREEE (reference sequence). Trimming cost V 3 bases and J 2 bases; bases outside gene matches: 5. This CDR3 is CASSSGTDAYEQYF. The CDR3 bases are TGTGCCAGCAGCTCGGGGACAGACGCCTACGAGCAGTACTTC.

The chain joins TRBV6-1 to TRBJ1-1, with D possibly matching TRBD1 (6 bases). Germline V gene sequence: CDR1 MNHNS, CDR2 SASEGT. The CDR3 extends over 14 amino acids. V lost 1 base and J 5 bases, leaving 11 bases between the germline ends. CDR3 amino acids: CASSEVQGGTEAFF. CDR3 bases: TGTGCCAGCAGTGAAGTACAGGGTGGTACTGAAGCTTTCTTT.

The rearrangement uses TRBV5-1 and TRBJ1-4; D ambiguous. There are 15 residues in the CDR3. The germline V and J ends were trimmed by 0 bases and 5 bases, with 11 bases remaining between them. CDR1 and CDR2 from the germline V gene are SGHRS and YFSETQ. CDR3 sequence reads: CASSLGRRGNEKLFF. The CDR3 DNA is TGCGCCAGCAGCTTGGGACGGCGGGGAAATGAAAAACTGTTTTTT.

This clone appeared a few times. V is TRBV19 and J is TRBJ1-4; 9 bases are a match to TRBD1. The germline V gene has CDR1 LNHDA and CDR2 SQIVND (reference sequence). Germline trimming cut 2 bases from V and 11 bases from J; bases unmatched to any gene: 9. The CDR3 is 15 amino acids. The CDR3 sequence: CASSITGQGMRKLFF. Written as DNA, the CDR3 is TGTGCCAGTAGTATAACGGGACAGGGTATGCGTAAACTGTTTTTT.

The gene calls are TRBV5-1 and TRBJ2-5; 8 bases are a match to TRBD2. In germline, CDR1 is SGHRS, CDR2 YFSETQ. The CDR3 is made up of 14 amino acids. J lost 3 bases, V lost 2 bases, and 3 bases had no gene match. The CDR3 nucleotides are TGCGCCAGCAGCTTAAGAGCGGGAGAAGAGACCCAGTACTTC. Translating gives CASSLRAGEETQYF.

V is TRBV10-3 and J is TRBJ1-1; D possibly corresponds to TRBD1 (5 bases). Trimming took 0 bases from V and 6 from J, leaving 11 bases between them. CDR3 size: 14 residues. In germline, CDR1 is ENHRY, CDR2 SYGVKD. The CDR3 reads CAISESGGGAEAFF. DNA for the CDR3: TGTGCCATCAGTGAGTCTGGGGGAGGAGCTGAAGCTTTCTTT.

The V and J genes are TRBV5-4 and TRBJ2-5, with D maybe TRBD1 (5 bases). This CDR3 region has 14 residues. V was clipped by 2 bases and J by 3 bases, with 11 bases between them. CDR1 SGHNT and CDR2 YYREEE come from the germline V gene (reference sequence). This chain's CDR3 is CASSFGRVEETQYF. The CDR3 nucleotides are TGTGCCAGCAGCTTTGGCAGGGTAGAAGAGACCCAGTACTTC. Together with reference TRBV5-4 and TRBJ2-5, the CDR3 gives the full variable domain: ETGVTQSPTHLIKTRGQQVTLRCSSQSGHNTVSWYQQALGQGPQFIFQYYREEENGRGNFPPRFSGLQFPNYSSELNVNALELDDSALYLCASSFGRVEETQYFGPGTRLLVL.

This clone was observed a few times. DNA of the CDR3: TGTGCCAGCTCACCACAAATGGCAGGGGGCGGGAATGAGCAGTTCTTC. Its protein product is CASSPQMAGGGNEQFF. This sequence joins TRBV18 and TRBJ2-1; TRBD1 agrees at 8 bases. This CDR3 is 16 amino acids long. Germline assignment: CDR1 KGHSH and CDR2 LQKENI. V trimming: 1 base; J trimming: 7 bases; junction bases outside the gene matches: 9.

CDR3 nucleotides: TGTGCCAGCAGCGTTTTAGCGGGGCTGGTGGTAAATGAGCAGTTCTTC. This gives the protein CASSVLAGLVVNEQFF. This chain uses TRBV9 with TRBJ2-1, with TRBD2 matching 8 bases. V trimming: 2 bases; J trimming: 7 bases; junction bases outside the gene matches: 11. This CDR3 region has 16 residues. Per the germline V gene, CDR1 is SGDLS and CDR2 is YYNGEE.

In this sample, this clone turned up once. This chain links TRBV5-1 with TRBJ1-3, with D uncertain. V was pared by 0 bases and J by 4 bases, with 11 bases between. CDR3 length: 15 residues. In germline, CDR1 is SGHRS, CDR2 YFSETQ. DNA for the CDR3: TGCGCCAGCAGCTTGGCGGCGGGAGACGGAAACACCATATATTTT. It is translated as CASSLAAGDGNTIYF.

The chain couples TRBV18 to TRBJ1-2; D is possibly TRBD1 (6 bases). This CDR3 is built from 15 residues. Trimming cost V 0 bases and J 7 bases, with 15 bases left between them. Germline CDR1 KGHSH, CDR2 LQKENI. The CDR3 nucleotides are TGTGCCAGCTCACCACCGGAACAGGGTTTCTCTGGCTACACCTTC. It is translated as CASSPPEQGFSGYTF.

This clone came up a few times. The CDR3 DNA reads TGTGCCAGCTCAGGACAGATGAACACTGAAGCTTTCTTT. This translates into CASSGQMNTEAFF. V and J are TRBV18 and TRBJ1-1, with D perhaps matching TRBD1 (6 bases). The CDR3 consists of 13 residues. Germline-derived CDR1 and CDR2 are KGHSH and LQKENI. V lost 5 bases, J lost 0 bases, and 7 bases lay in between.

The rearrangement joins TRBV5-6 to TRBJ2-4; 11 bases match TRBD1. From germline, CDR1 is SGHDT and CDR2 YYEEEE. V dropped 3 bases and J dropped 8; count of bases not matched to a gene: 7. The CDR3 is 15 residues long. The CDR3 DNA follows: TGTGCCAGCAGCTACGGGACAGGGGGTGTGGACATTCAGTACTTC. Its protein is CASSYGTGGVDIQYF.

The chain joins TRBV6-5 to TRBJ2-3; the match to TRBD1 covers 10 bases. The junction had 2 bases not matched to a gene; V was cut back by 0 bases and J by 5 bases. The germline gives CDR1 MNHEY, CDR2 SVGAGI. The CDR3 extends over 15 amino acids. The CDR3 DNA is TGTGCCAGCAGTTACTCGGGACAGGGGATAGATACGCAGTATTTT. Translated, it gives CASSYSGQGIDTQYF.

This sequence joins TRBV6-5 and TRBJ2-3; D call uncertain. The CDR3 extends over 13 amino acids. V was cut by 6 bases and J by 0 bases, with 7 bases left in between. Germline CDR1 is MNHEY and CDR2 is SVGAGI. CDR3 residues: CASSPQSTDTQYF. CDR3 in DNA: TGTGCCAGCAGCCCACAGAGCACAGATACGCAGTATTTT.

The V call is TRBV30, the J call TRBJ2-5, with 7 bases that match TRBD2. Germline loops: CDR1 GTSNPN, CDR2 SVGIG (reference sequence). Unmatched junction bases numbered 17, after V lost 3 bases and J lost 4 bases. CDR3 length equals 17 residues. The CDR3 spells CAWRAAPSAGERETQYF. The CDR3 DNA follows: TGTGCCTGGAGGGCCGCCCCCTCTGCGGGAGAGAGAGAGACCCAGTACTTC. Based on the CDR3 plus reference TRBV30 and TRBJ2-5, the full variable domain is SQTIHQWPATLVQPVGSPLSLECTVEGTSNPNLYWYRQAAGRGLQLLFYSVGIGQISSEVPQNLSASRPQDRQFILSSKKLLLSDSGFYLCAWRAAPSAGERETQYFGPGTRLLVL.